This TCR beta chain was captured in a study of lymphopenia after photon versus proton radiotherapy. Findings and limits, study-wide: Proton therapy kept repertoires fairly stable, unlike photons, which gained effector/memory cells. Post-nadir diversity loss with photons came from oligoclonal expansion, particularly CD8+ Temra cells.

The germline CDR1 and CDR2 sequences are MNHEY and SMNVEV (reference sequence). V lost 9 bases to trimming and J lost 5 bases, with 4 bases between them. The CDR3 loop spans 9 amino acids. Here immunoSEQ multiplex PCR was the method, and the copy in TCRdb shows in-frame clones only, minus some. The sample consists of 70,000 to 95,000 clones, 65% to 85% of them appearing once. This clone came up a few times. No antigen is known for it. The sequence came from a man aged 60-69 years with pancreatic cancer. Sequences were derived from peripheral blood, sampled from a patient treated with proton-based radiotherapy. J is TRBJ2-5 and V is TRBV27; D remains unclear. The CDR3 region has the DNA TGTGCCAGGGAGGAGACCCAGTACTTC. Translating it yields CAREETQYF.